This TCR beta chain was identified during a study of shared clonotypes between healthy human individuals. Study background: Serving as donors were two women and three men, whose ages spanned 18 to 49.

The J segment lost 12 bases and the V segment lost 3 bases, leaving 4 bases of the junction unmatched. The CDR3 has 12 amino acids. Germline V gives CDR1 SGDLS, CDR2 YYNGEE. The protocol was immunoSEQ multiplex PCR, while the TCRdb copy is restricted to in-frame clones and leaves out a portion. The table lists hundreds of thousands of clones, 70% to 80% of them singletons, with about 13% in the top ten. The clonotype originates from a woman aged 40 to 50 in good health. Some clones in this sample may be carry-over from other donors' samples. The chain is built from TRBV9 and TRBJ2-7, with TRBD1 matching over 12 bases. The specimen was PBMCs. The CDR3: CASSAGTGGLYF. The CDR3 bases are TGTGCCAGCAGCGCCGGGACAGGGGGCCTGTACTTC.